The 27 T cell receptor beta chains below all came from one sample that was sequenced in a study of T cell responses to AZD1222 COVID-19 vaccine. Repertoires were generated with immunoSEQ multiplex PCR, while TCRdb's copy carries only in-frame clones and drops some. The repertoire has 250,000 or so clones, just over 90% of them found once; the top ten carry around 0.5%. The starting material was peripheral blood, obtained on day 0 of AZD1222 vaccination. These receptors all stem from an adult in good health.

The chain joins TRBV7-9 to TRBJ2-7; TRBD1 agrees at 8 bases. V gave up 3 bases and J gave up 4 bases; unmatched junction bases: 5. The CDR3 sequence is 14 residues long. The germline V gene encodes CDR1 SEHNR and CDR2 FQNEAQ (reference sequence). This CDR3 reads CASSLPRQGYEQYF. CDR3 DNA: TGTGCCAGCAGCTTGCCCAGACAGGGGTACGAGCAGTACTTC.

This CDR3 is CASSPTSGISNEQFF. The CDR3 bases are TGTGCCAGCAGCCCGACTAGCGGGATCTCGAATGAGCAGTTCTTC. The chain employs TRBV7-2 and TRBJ2-1; 11 bases match TRBD2. This CDR3 comprises 15 residues. Germline values: CDR1 SGHTA, CDR2 FQGNSA. J lost 7 bases, V lost 5 bases, and 7 bases had no gene match.

The chain is built from TRBV5-1 and TRBJ1-1, with D perhaps TRBD1 (5 bases). Germline CDR1 and CDR2: SGHRS and YFSETQ. The V gene lost 4 bases and the J gene lost 1 base, with 11 bases spanning the gap. This CDR3 contains 14 residues. CDR3 nucleotide sequence: TGCGCCAGCAGCCAGGGAGGAGGGAACACTGAAGCTTTCTTT. This gives the protein CASSQGGGNTEAFF.

This rearrangement joins TRBV2 to TRBJ1-2, with D possibly being TRBD1 (6 bases). V lost 7 bases and J lost 0, with 15 bases in between. Germline V CDR1 and CDR2: SNHLY, FYNNEI. The CDR3 contains 15 residues. CDR3 sequence reads: CASNRDNPSNYGYTF. Written as DNA, the CDR3 is TGTGCCAGCAATAGGGACAACCCTTCTAACTATGGCTACACCTTC.

The rearrangement joins TRBV14 to TRBJ2-4; D might be TRBD1 (6 bases). This CDR3 is 15 amino acids long. Germline V gives CDR1 SGHDN, CDR2 FVKESK. The V end lost 1 base, the J end lost 8 bases, and 15 bases lay between the germline ends. The CDR3 DNA follows: TGTGCCAGCAGCCAAGGGACAGTCCCCTGGGACATTCAGTACTTC. Its translation: CASSQGTVPWDIQYF.

CDR3 residues: CASRFQGIQETQYF. CDR3 in DNA: TGTGCCAGCAGATTCCAGGGAATCCAAGAGACCCAGTACTTC. The chain combines TRBV5-5 with TRBJ2-5; the D gene is possibly TRBD1 (5 bases). Germline V gene lookup returns CDR1 SGHKS and CDR2 YYEKEE (reference sequence). V was pared by 5 bases and J by 1 base, with 12 bases between. The CDR3 totals 14 residues. The full variable domain, rest sourced from reference TRBV5-5 and TRBJ2-5, is DAGVTQSPTHLIKTRGQQVTLRCSPISGHKSVSWYQQVLGQGPQFIFQYYEKEERGRGNFPDRFSARQFPNYSSELNVNALLLGDSALYLCASRFQGIQETQYFGPGTRLLVL.

The chain couples TRBV11-1 to TRBJ1-1; the D is unclear. The CDR3 has 15 amino acids. CDR1 SGHAT and CDR2 FQDESV come from the germline V gene (reference sequence). V lost 4 bases to trimming and J lost 11 bases, with 23 bases between them. CDR3 nucleotide sequence: TGTGCCAGCAGCTCCGGGATCTCAAGGACCGAGCGGGCTTTCTTT. It encodes CASSSGISRTERAFF.

The chain employs TRBV5-4 and TRBJ2-1, with 9 bases that match TRBD1. Germline V gives CDR1 SGHNT, CDR2 YYREEE (reference sequence). V trimming: 4 bases; J trimming: 5 bases; junction bases outside the gene matches: 7. The CDR3 loop spans 15 amino acids. The CDR3 reads CASSPGTGLNNEQFF. The CDR3, as DNA: TGTGCCAGCAGCCCCGGGACAGGGCTTAACAATGAGCAGTTCTTC.

This chain connects TRBV5-6 to TRBJ2-7; possible D gene TRBD2, 6 bases. Deletions cut 3 bases from V and 6 bases from J, with 10 bases between. The CDR3 extends over 12 amino acids. CDR1 SGHDT and CDR2 YYEEEE come from the germline V gene. The CDR3: CASSWGVGEQYF. DNA for the CDR3: TGTGCCAGCAGCTGGGGGGTCGGCGAGCAGTACTTC.

As to this clone: One end of the junction varies from germline; a read error may be responsible. The chain uses TRBV3-1 (or the pseudogene TRBV3-2) and TRBJ1-2, with D unresolved. The CDR3 covers 12 residues. CDR1 LGHDT and CDR2 YNNKEL come from the germline V gene (reference sequence). This CDR3 reads CASSQGGASIGF. CDR3 coding DNA: TGTGCCAGCAGCCAAGGAGGCGCCAGCATAGGCTTC.

The genes are TRBV4-3 and TRBJ2-1; D might be TRBD1 (6 bases). Germline CDR1 and CDR2: LGHNA and YSLEER. With 5 bases removed from V and 6 bases from J, the gap between germline ends came to 17 bases. The CDR3 sequence is 15 residues long. For the CDR3, the DNA is TGCGCCAGCAGCAGGGACATGCAACGGGGCAATGAGCAGTTCTTC. Protein: CASSRDMQRGNEQFF.

The chain has TRBV18 and TRBJ2-3, with TRBD2 matching 9 bases. The germline V gene has CDR1 KGHSH and CDR2 LQKENI. Germline trimming cut 3 bases from V and 0 bases from J; bases unmatched to any gene: 1. The CDR3 is 15 residues long. The CDR3 loop is CASSPLAGSTDTQYF. In DNA, the CDR3 is TGTGCCAGCTCACCCCTAGCGGGGAGCACAGATACGCAGTATTTT.

The chain carries TRBV14 and TRBJ2-7; 9 bases map to TRBD1. The V gene end was trimmed by 6 bases and the J gene end by 4 bases; junction bases not matched to a gene: 7. The germline CDR1 and CDR2 sequences are SGHDN and FVKESK. The CDR3 is 14 residues long. CDR3 residues: CASSSWGQGYEQYF. In DNA form, the CDR3 reads TGTGCCAGCAGTTCCTGGGGACAGGGATACGAGCAGTACTTC.

The J gene is TRBJ1-1, the V gene TRBV6-5, with 7 nucleotides matching TRBD1. Germline V gene lookup returns CDR1 MNHEY and CDR2 SVGAGI. CDR3 size: 12 residues. Trimming at V came to 7 bases and at J to 10 bases, leaving 9 bases not matched to a gene. The CDR3 sequence is CASIRQGEVAFF. For the CDR3, the DNA is TGTGCCAGCATAAGGCAGGGGGAAGTAGCTTTCTTT.

V and J are TRBV10-3 and TRBJ1-2; possible D gene TRBD1, 6 bases. Trimming cost V 3 bases and J 1 base, with 6 bases left between them. The CDR3 runs to 13 residues. Germline CDR1 and CDR2: ENHRY and SYGVKD. As DNA, the CDR3 is TGTGCCATCAGTGACAGGGGTAACTATGGCTACACCTTC. This codes for CAISDRGNYGYTF.

The V gene is TRBV7-9, the J gene TRBJ1-6; unclear D gene. Trimming stripped 1 base from V and 6 bases from J, with 4 bases between. The CDR3 spans 13 residues. Germline CDR1 is SEHNR and CDR2 is FQNEAQ (reference sequence). The CDR3 is CASSLEANSPLHF. The CDR3 coding sequence is TGTGCCAGCAGCTTAGAGGCTAATTCACCCCTCCACTTT. Together with reference TRBV7-9 and TRBJ1-6, the CDR3 gives the full variable domain: DTGVSQNPRHKITKRGQNVTFRCDPISEHNRLYWYRQTLGQGPEFLTYFQNEAQLEKSRLLSDRFSAERPKGSFSTLEIQRTEQGDSAMYLCASSLEANSPLHFGNGTRLTVT.

The chain links TRBV7-2 to TRBJ1-6; unclear D gene. V was shortened by 3 bases and J by 9 bases, with 15 bases between the two germline ends. The CDR3 is 15 residues long. Germline-derived CDR1 and CDR2 are SGHTA and FQGNSA. CDR3 sequence: CASSFVSVFGSPLHF. CDR3 in DNA: TGTGCCAGCAGCTTCGTGTCAGTCTTCGGTTCACCCCTCCACTTT. Full variable domain (remainder filled in from reference TRBV7-2 and TRBJ1-6): GAGVSQSPSNKVTEKGKDVELRCDPISGHTALYWYRQSLGQGLEFLIYFQGNSAPDKSGLPSDRFSAERTGGSVSTLTIQRTQQEDSAVYLCASSFVSVFGSPLHFGNGTRLTVT.

The chain is built from TRBV18 and TRBJ1-1; D gene unclear. The CDR3 has 14 amino acids. Between the trimmed V and J ends, which lost 2 bases and 4 bases, there was a span of 11 bases. Looked up from germline, CDR1 is KGHSH and CDR2 is LQKENI. Here the CDR3 reads CASSPEVLGTEAFF. CDR3 sequence (DNA): TGTGCCAGCTCACCAGAGGTGCTTGGCACTGAAGCTTTCTTT.

This chain uses TRBV18 with TRBJ2-7; D gene uncertain. The germline CDR1 and CDR2 sequences are KGHSH and LQKENI. Trimming shortened V by 4 bases and J by 4 bases, and 8 bases separated the two germline ends. This CDR3 is built from 12 residues. The CDR3 coding sequence is TGTGCCAGCTCACTCGGTCGGTACGAGCAGTACTTC. The encoded protein is CASSLGRYEQYF.

The DNA for the CDR3 is TGCGCCAGCAGCTTGGGGGGACTAGCGGGCACAGATACGCAGTATTTT. It specifies CASSLGGLAGTDTQYF. This rearrangement joins TRBV5-1 to TRBJ2-3; TRBD2 matches at 11 bases. CDR3 length: 16 residues. The junction had 1 base not matched to a gene; V was cut back by 0 bases and J by 1 base. The germline V gene has CDR1 SGHRS and CDR2 YFSETQ.

V usage is TRBV5-1 and J usage is TRBJ1-4; D is undetermined. CDR1 is SGHRS, CDR2 YFSETQ, per germline. Trimming stripped 7 bases from V and 7 bases from J, with 14 bases between. This CDR3 is built from 13 residues. CDR3 loop: CASGGVSGEKLFF. The CDR3, as DNA: TGCGCCAGCGGTGGGGTAAGCGGTGAAAAACTGTTTTTT.

The chain uses TRBV4-1 and TRBJ2-2, with no clear D. Germline CDR1 is MGHRA and CDR2 is YSYEKL. The CDR3 has 12 residues. Trimming left V 4 bases short and J 8 bases short, with 8 bases between. This CDR3 reads CASSLRDGELFF. The DNA of the CDR3 is TGCGCCAGCAGCCTTCGAGATGGGGAGCTGTTTTTT.

V gene TRBV11-3 combines with J gene TRBJ2-7, with 7 bases fitting TRBD2. The length of the CDR3 is 13 residues. The V gene end was trimmed by 5 bases and the J gene end by 7 bases; junction bases not matched to a gene: 8. The germline gives CDR1 SGHNT, CDR2 YENEEA. The CDR3: CASSPGRAGEQYF. As DNA, the CDR3 is TGTGCCAGCAGCCCGGGCCGAGCGGGGGAGCAGTACTTC.

This chain connects TRBV6-6 to TRBJ2-7; D is uncertain. Trimming removed 8 bases from V and 8 bases from J, with 16 bases in between. The germline V gene has CDR1 MNHNY and CDR2 SVGAGI (reference sequence). The CDR3 has 12 amino acids. The CDR3 is CASFDGGRKQYF. CDR3 in DNA: TGTGCCAGCTTCGATGGTGGAAGGAAGCAGTACTTC.

The J gene is TRBJ2-4, the V gene TRBV7-9, with D perhaps matching TRBD1 (5 bases). The CDR3 covers 13 residues. V was cut by 5 bases and J by 8 bases, with 13 bases left in between. Germline V CDR1 and CDR2: SEHNR, FQNEAQ (reference sequence). As DNA, the CDR3 is TGTGCCAGCAGCCCAGTAGGCAGGGACATTCAGTACTTC. This gives the protein CASSPVGRDIQYF.

The chain recombines TRBV28 with TRBJ1-5, with 7 bases aligning to TRBD1. V was pared by 6 bases and J by 7 bases, with 9 bases of the junction left unmatched. This CDR3 is built from 14 residues. Germline assignment: CDR1 MDHEN and CDR2 SYDVKM. CDR3 in amino acids: CASRTGLIIQPQHF. CDR3 DNA: TGTGCCAGCAGGACAGGGCTAATAATCCAGCCCCAGCATTTT. The variable domain in full, completed from reference TRBV28 and TRBJ1-5, reads DVKVTQSSRYLVKRTGEKVFLECVQDMDHENMFWYRQDPGLGLRLIYFSYDVKMKEKGDIPEGYSVSREKKERFSLILESASTNQTSMYLCASRTGLIIQPQHFGDGTRLSIL.

This rearrangement joins TRBV5-1 to TRBJ2-7; TRBD2 might be the D (5 bases). Germline lookup yields CDR1 SGHRS and CDR2 YFSETQ. The CDR3 has 14 residues. Trimming stripped 4 bases from V and 6 bases from J, with 17 bases between. CDR3 protein: CASSEGTTYSEQYF. In DNA, the CDR3 is TGCGCCAGCAGCGAGGGTACAACCTACAGCGAGCAGTACTTC.